Listed below are T cell receptor beta chains from one sample, sequenced in a study of identical twins. Each CDR3 protein gets one entry after TCRdb re-called the 5' RACE reads with MiXCR. The repertoire holds about 1.7 million distinct CDR3 sequences, with about 30% as singletons. Sequences were obtained from cord blood. The origin of the receptors is a newborn girl in good health. Each CDR3 is given with its conserved first and last residue. D genes are given only for firm matches. Size is omitted from some rows. Given values are once, few, many or a class for expanded clones.

clone_size: .
d_call: TRBD2
v_call: TRBV27
j_call: TRBJ2-3
cdr3_nt: TGTGCCAGCAGTTTTATCGGGTCTAGCGGCGCAGATACGCAGTATTTT
cdr3_aa: CASSFIGSSGADTQYF

clone_size: few
d_call: .
v_call: TRBV7-2
j_call: TRBJ2-7
cdr3_nt: TGTGCCAGCAGCTTATTCGGGGCTCTACCCTACGAGCAGTACTTC
cdr3_aa: CASSLFGALPYEQYF

clone_size: .
d_call: .
v_call: TRBV6-1
j_call: TRBJ2-5
cdr3_nt: TGTGCCAGCGGGCAACTAGGGGAGCAGTACTTC
cdr3_aa: CASGQLGEQYF

clone_size: .
d_call: .
v_call: TRBV5-1
j_call: TRBJ2-1
cdr3_nt: TGCGCCAGCAGCAATCGACCCTACAATGAGCGGTTCTTC
cdr3_aa: CASSNRPYNERFF

clone_size: .
d_call: .
v_call: TRBV4-1
j_call: TRBJ1-4
cdr3_nt: TGCGCCAGCAGCCAAGTTAGATTGACAGCTGTTGAAAAACTGTTTTTT
cdr3_aa: CASSQVRLTAVEKLFF

clone_size: .
d_call: .
v_call: TRBV5-1
j_call: TRBJ2-3
cdr3_nt: TGCGCCAGCAACAGAGGGCCGGAGAGTGATACGCAGTATTTT
cdr3_aa: CASNRGPESDTQYF

clone_size: .
d_call: TRBD1
v_call: TRBV30
j_call: TRBJ1-2
cdr3_nt: TGTGCCCCAGACAGGGTCTATGGCTACACCTTC
cdr3_aa: CAPDRVYGYTF

clone_size: .
d_call: .
v_call: TRBV28
j_call: TRBJ1-2
cdr3_nt: TGTGCCGGCAGCTATATAAAGAAGAGTTTTGGCTACACCTTC
cdr3_aa: CAGSYIKKSFGYTF

clone_size: .
d_call: TRBD1
v_call: TRBV5-1
j_call: TRBJ2-1
cdr3_nt: TGCGCCAGCAGCTGGGACAGGCTCAACAATGAGCAGTTCTTC
cdr3_aa: CASSWDRLNNEQFF

clone_size: few
d_call: .
v_call: TRBV20-1
j_call: TRBJ2-1
cdr3_nt: TGCAGTGCTAGAGTATTGGCGGGAACGGGTGTTGAGCAGTTCTTC
cdr3_aa: CSARVLAGTGVEQFF

clone_size: once
d_call: .
v_call: TRBV3-1
j_call: TRBJ2-3
cdr3_nt: TGTGCCAGCAGCCAATTCTACAGGGTGCTCAGGACAGATACGCAGTATTTT
cdr3_aa: CASSQFYRVLRTDTQYF

clone_size: few
d_call: .
v_call: TRBV12-3/TRBV12-4
j_call: TRBJ1-2
cdr3_nt: TGTGCCAGCAGTTTAGCGGGGGGCTCTAACTATGGCTACACCTTC
cdr3_aa: CASSLAGGSNYGYTF

clone_size: .
d_call: TRBD2
v_call: TRBV20-1
j_call: TRBJ2-7
cdr3_nt: TGCAGTGCTGCCCCTCGTTTGGGAGCGGGAGGTTACGAGCAGTACTTC
cdr3_aa: CSAAPRLGAGGYEQYF

clone_size: .
d_call: .
v_call: TRBV4-2
j_call: TRBJ2-4
cdr3_nt: TGTGCCAGCAGCCAAGCCTACCTAGTACTAGCCAAAAACATTCAGTACTTC
cdr3_aa: CASSQAYLVLAKNIQYF

clone_size: .
d_call: .
v_call: TRBV2
j_call: TRBJ2-1
cdr3_nt: TGTGCCAGCATAAGGCACGAATGGGGACTCGACAATGGGGAGCAGTTCTTC
cdr3_aa: CASIRHEWGLDNGEQFF

clone_size: .
d_call: .
v_call: TRBV2
j_call: TRBJ2-1
cdr3_nt: TGTGCCAGCAGTGAATACGACAGACTATACCGATACAATGAGCAGTTCTTC
cdr3_aa: CASSEYDRLYRYNEQFF

clone_size: .
d_call: TRBD1
v_call: TRBV2
j_call: TRBJ2-1
cdr3_nt: TGTGCCAGCCAGGGACAGGGGGCTTCGGATGAGCAGTTCTTC
cdr3_aa: CASQGQGASDEQFF

clone_size: few
d_call: .
v_call: TRBV19
j_call: TRBJ2-3
cdr3_nt: TGTGCCAGTAGTATAGGCGGAGGGAGCGGGTATGCAGATACGCAGTATTTT
cdr3_aa: CASSIGGGSGYADTQYF

clone_size: .
d_call: .
v_call: TRBV28
j_call: TRBJ1-1
cdr3_nt: TGTGCCAGCAGCCCCCGGACACTCGAAGCTTTCTTT
cdr3_aa: CASSPRTLEAFF

clone_size: few
d_call: .
v_call: TRBV5-1
j_call: TRBJ2-3
cdr3_nt: TGCGCCAGCAGCTTGGAGGCGGGGTTGCCGACAGATACGCAGTATTTT
cdr3_aa: CASSLEAGLPTDTQYF

clone_size: few
d_call: .
v_call: TRBV4-2
j_call: TRBJ1-5
cdr3_nt: TGTGCCAGCAGCCAAGATTATGGGATGGAGAATCAGCCCCAGCATTTT
cdr3_aa: CASSQDYGMENQPQHF

clone_size: .
d_call: .
v_call: TRBV7-6
j_call: TRBJ2-7
cdr3_nt: TGTGCCAGCAGCTTAGCCCAGGGTAGATCAAACAATGAGCAGTACTTC
cdr3_aa: CASSLAQGRSNNEQYF

clone_size: .
d_call: TRBD2
v_call: TRBV9
j_call: TRBJ2-1
cdr3_nt: TGTGCCAGCAGCGTAGGTTCTAGCGGGATCTTCAATGAGCAGTTCTTC
cdr3_aa: CASSVGSSGIFNEQFF

clone_size: .
d_call: .
v_call: TRBV28
j_call: TRBJ2-4
cdr3_nt: TGTGCCAGCAGTCTCCAGATAAACATTCAGTACTTC
cdr3_aa: CASSLQINIQYF

clone_size: .
d_call: .
v_call: TRBV18
j_call: TRBJ2-4
cdr3_nt: TGTGCCAGCTCCCCCCCCTATGGAACCAAAAACATTCAGTACTTC
cdr3_aa: CASSPPYGTKNIQYF

clone_size: .
d_call: .
v_call: TRBV18
j_call: TRBJ2-1
cdr3_nt: TGTGCCAGCTCACCACCGGTAACCCGCTCCAAGGTGAGGGGAAATGAGCAGTTCTTC
cdr3_aa: CASSPPVTRSKVRGNEQFF

clone_size: once
d_call: .
v_call: TRBV3-1
j_call: TRBJ2-3
cdr3_nt: TGTGCCAGCAAACCAGCCCTCCTTAGCACAGATACGCAGTATTTT
cdr3_aa: CASKPALLSTDTQYF

clone_size: .
d_call: TRBD2
v_call: TRBV7-9
j_call: TRBJ2-7
cdr3_nt: TGTGCCAGCAGAACTAGCGGGGGGACTATTTCCTACAATGAGCAGTACTTC
cdr3_aa: CASRTSGGTISYNEQYF

clone_size: .
d_call: .
v_call: TRBV7-9
j_call: TRBJ2-3
cdr3_nt: TGTGCCAGCAGCTTAGGTCCGCTGGGCAGGGAGGCGACAGATACGCAGTATTTT
cdr3_aa: CASSLGPLGREATDTQYF

clone_size: .
d_call: .
v_call: TRBV7-2
j_call: TRBJ2-5
cdr3_nt: TGTGCCAGCAGGGTAGAGACAGGGTCCGGGGGGGCCGGGAATGAGCAGTACTTC
cdr3_aa: CASRVETGSGGAGNEQYF

clone_size: few
d_call: .
v_call: TRBV29-1
j_call: TRBJ1-1
cdr3_nt: TGCAGCGTTGAAGGACTCAGGGGCAACACTGAAGCTTTCTTT
cdr3_aa: CSVEGLRGNTEAFF